The 7 T cell receptor beta chains below all came from one sample that was sequenced in a study of cytomegalovirus exposure and HLA in healthy donors. With 60 Vbeta and 13 Jbeta primers, the PCR was carried out. Sequencing used immunoSEQ multiplex PCR; TCRdb keeps in-frame clones, though not all of them. The data contain tens of thousands of clones, less than 10% of them singletons. Sequenced input: PBMCs. Every receptor here comes from a man aged 45 to 65 in good health and CMV-seronegative.

The V gene is TRBV4-1, the J gene TRBJ2-7; D might be TRBD2 (6 bases). The V gene lost 0 bases and the J gene lost 1 base, with 19 bases spanning the gap. Per germline, CDR1 MGHRA and CDR2 YSYEKL. This CDR3 comprises 18 residues. This chain's CDR3 is CASSQDRGTPLGSYEQYF. CDR3 DNA: TGCGCCAGCAGCCAAGATCGAGGGACTCCCCTAGGGTCCTACGAGCAGTACTTC.

In its sample, this clone was seen a few times. This chain connects TRBV7-8 to TRBJ1-1, with D possibly being TRBD1 (5 bases). The CDR3 is made up of 15 amino acids. The germline CDR1 and CDR2 sequences are SGHVS and FQNEAQ. The V gene lost 5 bases and the J gene lost 1 base, with 14 bases spanning the gap. Written as DNA, the CDR3 is TGTGCCAGCAGCGGAGGGGCCAGTGGGAACACTGAAGCTTTCTTT. Encoded protein: CASSGGASGNTEAFF.

This clone showed up just once. Other DNA sequences in the sample encode the same CDR3. The rearrangement links TRBV11-1 to TRBJ2-1; D remains unclear. V lost 2 bases to trimming and J lost 0 bases, with 14 bases between them. Germline V gene lookup returns CDR1 SGHAT and CDR2 FQDESV (reference sequence). CDR3 length: 17 residues. This CDR3 is CASSLILSRSSYNEQFF. DNA of the CDR3: TGTGCCAGCAGCTTAATTCTATCTAGGAGCTCCTACAATGAGCAGTTCTTC. Full variable domain (rest looked up from reference TRBV11-1 and TRBJ2-1): EAEVAQSPRYKITEKSQAVAFWCDPISGHATLYWYRQILGQGPELLVQFQDESVVDDSQLPKDRFSAERLKGVDSTLKIQPAELGDSAMYLCASSLILSRSSYNEQFFGPGTRLTVL.

This clone was found a few times. The chain has TRBV4-3 and TRBJ2-7; maybe TRBD1 (7 bases). CDR1 is LGHNA and CDR2 is YSLEER in the germline V gene. This CDR3 is built from 16 residues. Trimming cost V 4 bases and J 3 bases, with 19 bases left between them. As DNA, the CDR3 is TGCGCCAGCAGCCCCGAGGAGGGGGCAATTATCTACGAGCAGTACTTC. This gives the protein CASSPEEGAIIYEQYF.

The chain uses TRBV28 and TRBJ2-3; possible D gene TRBD2, 7 bases. The V and J ends lost 4 bases and 7 bases respectively, with 9 bases between them. The length of the CDR3 is 12 residues. Germline V lookup: CDR1 MDHEN, CDR2 SYDVKM. In DNA, the CDR3 is TGTGCCAGCAGTTGGGGGGGCAATACGCAGTATTTT. Its translation: CASSWGGNTQYF.

Here the CDR3 DNA reads TGTGCCAGCAGTTTACTACTAGCGGGAGGGAACACCGGGGAGCTGTTTTTT. Protein product: CASSLLLAGGNTGELFF. The chain couples TRBV27 to TRBJ2-2; 12 bases agree with TRBD2. Looked up from germline, CDR1 is MNHEY and CDR2 is SMNVEV (reference sequence). CDR3 size: 17 residues. The ends lost 2 bases at V and 1 base at J; junction bases unmatched: 2.

This clone showed up just once. The rearrangement links TRBV7-3 to TRBJ2-3; D perhaps matches TRBD2 (5 bases). V was cut by 5 bases and J by 1 base, with 10 bases left in between. Germline V gene data show CDR1 as SGHTA and CDR2 as FQGTGA. This CDR3 region has 14 residues. This chain's CDR3 is CASSPSGGTDTQYF. CDR3 in DNA: TGTGCCAGCAGCCCGAGCGGAGGCACAGATACGCAGTATTTT.